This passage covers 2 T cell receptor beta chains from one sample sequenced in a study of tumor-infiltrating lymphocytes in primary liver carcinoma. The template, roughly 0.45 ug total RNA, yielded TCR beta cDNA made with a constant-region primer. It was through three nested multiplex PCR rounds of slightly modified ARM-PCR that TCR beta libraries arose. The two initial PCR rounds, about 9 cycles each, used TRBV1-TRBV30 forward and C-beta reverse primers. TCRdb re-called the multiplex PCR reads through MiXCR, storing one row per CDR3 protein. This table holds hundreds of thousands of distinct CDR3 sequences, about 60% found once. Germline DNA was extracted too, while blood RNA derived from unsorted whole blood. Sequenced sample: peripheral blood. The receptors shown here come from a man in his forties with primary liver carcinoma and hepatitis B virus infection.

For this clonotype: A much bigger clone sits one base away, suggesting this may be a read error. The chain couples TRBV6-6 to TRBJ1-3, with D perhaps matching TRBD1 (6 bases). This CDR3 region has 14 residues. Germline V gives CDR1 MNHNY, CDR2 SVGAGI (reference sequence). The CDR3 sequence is CASNDTGLGNTTYF. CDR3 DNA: TGTGCCAGCAATGACACAGGGTTGGGAAACACCACATATTTT.

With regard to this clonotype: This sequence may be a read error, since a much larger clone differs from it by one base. The CDR3 region is CASSYEQYMEQYF. Written as DNA, the CDR3 is TGTGCCAGCAGTTACGAACAGTACATGGAGCAGTACTTC. The gene calls are TRBV6-6 and TRBJ2-7; no clear D gene. V lost 2 bases and J lost 7, with 12 bases in between. This CDR3 is 13 amino acids long. Germline V gene sequence: CDR1 MNHNY, CDR2 SVGAGI (reference sequence).